The next 3 T cell receptor beta chains were all read from a single sample in a study of shared clonotypes between healthy human individuals. Profiled with immunoSEQ multiplex PCR; TCRdb holds only in-frame clones, not every one. Of about 1.5 million clones in the sample, approximately 97% are singletons; the top ten hold roughly 1.2%. The sample comprised naive CD4+ T cells sorted from blood. Subset of the sample: CD45RA+ positively selected. These receptors were taken from a man younger than 45 in good health.

This chain connects TRBV2 to TRBJ2-5, with D perhaps assigned TRBD1 or TRBD2 (5 bases each). CDR3 length: 14 residues. Germline lookup yields CDR1 SNHLY and CDR2 FYNNEI. V was clipped by 3 bases and J by 1 base, with 9 bases between them. The CDR3 region has the DNA TGTGCCAGCAGTGAGGGACCGCGCCAAGAGACCCAGTACTTC. It codes for CASSEGPRQETQYF.

The rearrangement joins TRBV29-1 to TRBJ2-1; 9 nucleotides line up with TRBD2. The V gene's germline CDR1 is SQVTM and CDR2 ANQGSEA. The CDR3 sequence is 14 residues long. V dropped 7 bases and J dropped 6; count of bases not matched to a gene: 10. The CDR3 DNA is TGCAGCGGGGAGGGCGGGAGGGCCTCCAATGAGCAGTTCTTC. Protein sequence: CSGEGGRASNEQFF.

This clone occurred once. The rearrangement links TRBV27 to TRBJ2-7; a weak D match, TRBD2 (6 bases). V was cut by 5 bases and J by 3 bases, with 20 bases left in between. CDR1 and CDR2 from the germline V gene are MNHEY and SMNVEV (reference sequence). The CDR3 covers 16 residues. In DNA form, the CDR3 reads TGTGCCAGCAGTCTCTCCGGGAGTGGGGCTGTCTACGAGCAGTACTTC. Translated: CASSLSGSGAVYEQYF.